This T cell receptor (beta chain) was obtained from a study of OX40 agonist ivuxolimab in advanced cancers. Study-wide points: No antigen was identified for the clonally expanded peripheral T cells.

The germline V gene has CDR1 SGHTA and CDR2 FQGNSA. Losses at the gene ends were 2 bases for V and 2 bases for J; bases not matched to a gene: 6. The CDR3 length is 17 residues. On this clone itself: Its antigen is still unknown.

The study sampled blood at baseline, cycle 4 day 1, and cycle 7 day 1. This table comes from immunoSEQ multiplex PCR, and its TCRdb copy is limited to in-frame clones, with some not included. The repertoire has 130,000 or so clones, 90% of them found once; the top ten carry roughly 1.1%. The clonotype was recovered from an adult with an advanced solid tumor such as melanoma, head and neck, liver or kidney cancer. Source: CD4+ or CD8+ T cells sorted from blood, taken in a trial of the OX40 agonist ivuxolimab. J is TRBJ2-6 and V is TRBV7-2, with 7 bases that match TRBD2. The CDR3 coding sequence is TGTGCCAGCAGCTTATTCGGCGGGGGAGCTGGGGCCAACGTCCTGACTTTC. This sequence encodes CASSLFGGGAGANVLTF. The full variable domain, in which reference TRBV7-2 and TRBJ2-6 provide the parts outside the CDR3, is GAGVSQSPSNKVTEKGKDVELRCDPISGHTALYWYRQSLGQGLEFLIYFQGNSAPDKSGLPSDRFSAERTGGSVSTLTIQRTQQEDSAVYLCASSLFGGGAGANVLTFGAGSRLTVL.